This T cell receptor beta chain was documented in a study of blood T cell repertoires in COVID-19. Study as a whole: The samples span acute and convalescent COVID-19 from the United States, Italy and Spain.

Per the original methods: Reference gene primer amplification in the assay estimated nucleated cell counts. Profiling relied on immunoSEQ multiplex PCR, and the TCRdb table lists in-frame clones only, not all of them. That table gives V, J and clone size, and the DNA gave D and trimming. The sample comprises around 310,000 clones, about 91% of which are singletons, and over 9% rests with the top ten. V dropped 3 bases and J dropped 3; count of bases not matched to a gene: 12. This CDR3 spans 17 amino acids. The germline gives CDR1 LGHDT, CDR2 YNNKEL (reference sequence). Sequenced sample: PBMCs or T cells enriched from blood (not recorded which). The chain combines TRBV3-1 (or the pseudogene TRBV3-2) with TRBJ1-2; 8 bases are a match to TRBD1. The TCR sequence derives from a woman aged 40 to 50 who had recovered from COVID-19. The chain's CDR3 is CASSHHDRGESYYGYTF. DNA for the CDR3: TGTGCCAGCAGCCACCATGACAGGGGTGAGAGTTACTATGGCTACACCTTC.